Below, 10 T cell receptor beta chains from the same sample are listed, as sequenced in a study of cytomegalovirus exposure and HLA in healthy donors. It was with 60 Vbeta and 13 Jbeta primers that the PCR ran. The method was immunoSEQ multiplex PCR; TCRdb's version includes in-frame clones alone and lacks a portion of them. The sample carries around 190,000 clones, approximately 80% recorded once. Sequenced: PBMCs. The origin of the receptors is a woman aged 50 to 60 in good health and CMV-seronegative.

A few counts support this clone. The chain uses TRBV6-6 and TRBJ2-7; 7 nucleotides match TRBD2. Per germline, CDR1 MNHNY and CDR2 SVGAGI (reference sequence). This CDR3 has 12 residues. The J segment lost 6 bases and the V segment lost 6 bases, leaving 5 bases of the junction unmatched. CDR3 in amino acids: CASRDPGGEQYF. The CDR3 DNA reads TGTGCCAGCAGGGACCCGGGGGGCGAGCAGTACTTC.

This sequence joins TRBV14 and TRBJ2-5; D is perhaps TRBD2 (6 bases). The V gene's germline CDR1 is SGHDN and CDR2 FVKESK. CDR3 length: 13 residues. The germline V and J ends were trimmed by 5 bases and 1 base, with 8 bases remaining between them. CDR3 nucleotide sequence: TGTGCCAGCAGCTATAGCGGCCAAGAGACCCAGTACTTC. It codes for CASSYSGQETQYF.

The gene calls are TRBV15 and TRBJ1-1; D not resolved. Germline V gene data show CDR1 as LNHNV and CDR2 as YYDKDF (reference sequence). The ends were cut back, 1 base at V and 6 bases at J, with 15 bases in the middle. This CDR3 has 15 residues. CDR3 nucleotide sequence: TGTGCCACCAGCAGAGCCCGTCAGGTTTCCGCTGAAGCTTTCTTT. Encoded protein: CATSRARQVSAEAFF.

This clone was counted a single time. The chain employs TRBV11-2 and TRBJ2-3; D gene unclear. This CDR3 contains 14 residues. Looked up from germline, CDR1 is SGHAT and CDR2 is FQNNGV. Trimming stripped 3 bases from V and 6 bases from J, with 13 bases between. The CDR3 coding sequence is TGTGCCAGCAGCTTGCTTATTACGAGCGATACGCAGTATTTT. Protein: CASSLLITSDTQYF.

This chain joins TRBV9 and TRBJ2-5, with 7 positions matching TRBD2. The J call may not be correct, given that the DNA end is closer to TRBJ2-7. The CDR3 spans 13 residues. Germline V CDR1 and CDR2: SGDLS, YYNGEE. CDR3 loop: CASSVGGGSEQYF. CDR3 in DNA: TGTGCCAGCAGCGTAGGGGGGGGGTCCGAGCAGTACTTC.

This clone was observed a few times. The V call is TRBV6-5, the J call TRBJ1-2; tentatively, D is TRBD1 (6 bases). Germline CDR1 MNHEY, CDR2 SVGAGI. V shed 6 bases and J shed 8 bases, with 16 bases lying between them. This CDR3 has 13 residues. CDR3 region: CASRTAGAWGYTF. The CDR3 DNA reads as TGTGCCAGCAGAACCGCGGGGGCTTGGGGCTACACCTTC.

V and J are TRBV28 and TRBJ2-3; possible D gene TRBD1, 6 bases. Germline V CDR1 and CDR2: MDHEN, SYDVKM. The CDR3 is made up of 14 amino acids. V was clipped by 3 bases and J by 2 bases, with 9 bases between them. Written as DNA, the CDR3 is TGTGCCAGCAGTTTCGGGGACACCACAGATACGCAGTATTTT. Residues: CASSFGDTTDTQYF.

The chain employs TRBV9 and TRBJ2-4; D might be TRBD2 (6 bases). Germline CDR1 reads SGDLS; CDR2 reads YYNGEE. The length of the CDR3 is 16 residues. V lost 1 base and J lost 2, with 13 bases in between. The CDR3 is CASSVPREETKNIQYF. Written as DNA, the CDR3 is TGTGCCAGCAGCGTACCGAGGGAGGAGACCAAAAACATTCAGTACTTC. Full variable domain (outside the CDR3, taken from reference TRBV9 and TRBJ2-4): DSGVTQTPKHLITATGQRVTLRCSPRSGDLSVYWYQQSLDQGLQFLIQYYNGEERAKGNILERFSAQQFPDLHSELNLSSLELGDSALYFCASSVPREETKNIQYFGAGTRLSVL.

The V gene is TRBV7-3, the J gene TRBJ2-1; D possibly corresponds to TRBD1 (6 bases). The CDR3 length is 13 residues. Trimming stripped 1 base from V and 8 bases from J, with 9 bases between. Germline CDR1 and CDR2: SGHTA and FQGTGA. The CDR3 region is CASSLRGQDEQFF. CDR3 DNA: TGTGCCAGCAGCTTAAGGGGGCAAGATGAGCAGTTCTTC.

This clone was seen just once. The genes are TRBV6-7 and TRBJ2-1; 11 nucleotides agree with TRBD2. TRBV6-7 belongs to the ORF category, with a function that is uncertain. CDR3 length: 19 amino acids. V trimming: 0 bases; J trimming: 2 bases; junction bases outside the gene matches: 9. The DNA for the CDR3 is TGTGCCAGCAGTTACTCGAAGTCTAGCGGGAGGCCGACCTACAATGAGCAGTTCTTC. Protein sequence: CASSYSKSSGRPTYNEQFF.